What follows are 18 T cell receptor beta chains derived from one specimen sequenced in a study of blood T cell repertoires in COVID-19. Using immunoSEQ multiplex PCR, the repertoire was profiled, and TCRdb retains in-frame clones only, with some absent. The sample lists some 150,000 clones, 65% to 90% occurring once. The specimen was peripheral blood. The source is a woman in her 50s with acute or convalescent COVID-19.

The V call is TRBV12-3 or TRBV12-4, the J call TRBJ1-5; a weak D match, TRBD1 (6 bases). The CDR3 spans 12 residues. The V end lost 8 bases, the J end lost 6 bases, and 11 bases lay between the germline ends. The CDR3 region is CASSRGGQPQHF. The CDR3 DNA follows: TGTGCCAGCTCGAGGGGGGGTCAGCCCCAGCATTTT.

The V and J genes are TRBV6-2 or TRBV6-3 and TRBJ2-5, with TRBD1 as a possible D gene (6 bases). Trimming pared 4 bases from V and 5 bases from J, leaving 8 bases between. Germline V CDR1 and CDR2: MNHEY, SVGEGT. The length of the CDR3 is 12 residues. The CDR3 sequence: CASSLRGETQYF. CDR3 in DNA: TGTGCCAGCAGTTTAAGGGGGGAGACCCAGTACTTC.

The chain is built from TRBV3-1 (or the pseudogene TRBV3-2) and TRBJ2-2; possible D gene TRBD2, 5 bases. Trimming shortened V by 2 bases and J by 7 bases, and 8 bases separated the two germline ends. Germline lookup yields CDR1 LGHDT and CDR2 YNNKEL (reference sequence). The CDR3 consists of 13 residues. CDR3 DNA: TGTGCCAGCAGCCAACGGGGAATCGGGGAGCTGTTTTTT. Residues: CASSQRGIGELFF.

V usage is TRBV19 and J usage is TRBJ1-1; 7 nucleotides agree with TRBD1. Germline loops: CDR1 LNHDA, CDR2 SQIVND (reference sequence). V shed 9 bases, J shed 0 bases, and the junction held 4 bases outside the gene matches. CDR3 size: 13 residues. CDR3: CASTDRVNTEAFF. The CDR3 nucleotides read TGTGCCAGCACCGACAGGGTGAACACTGAAGCTTTCTTT.

The genes are TRBV7-9 and TRBJ1-4; the match to TRBD1 covers 9 bases. The CDR3 runs 16 residues. CDR1 is SEHNR, CDR2 FQNEAQ, per germline (reference sequence). V gave up 0 bases and J gave up 5 bases; unmatched junction bases: 4. The CDR3 DNA reads TGTGCCAGCAGCTTAGCGGGACAGGGCCAAAATGAAAAACTGTTTTTT. As protein: CASSLAGQGQNEKLFF.

CDR3 region: CASSLTGQNTEAFF. For the CDR3, the DNA is TGTGCCAGCAGTTTAACAGGACAGAACACTGAAGCTTTCTTT. The V and J genes are TRBV9 and TRBJ1-1; TRBD1 is a possible D gene (5 bases). The germline gives CDR1 SGDLS, CDR2 YYNGEE. Trimming pared 5 bases from V and 1 base from J, leaving 12 bases between. The CDR3 is 14 amino acids.

The gene calls are TRBV7-9 and TRBJ2-1, with 8 bases aligning to TRBD1. CDR1 is SEHNR, CDR2 FQNEAQ, per germline (reference sequence). The trim removed 1 base at V and 5 bases at J, leaving 7 bases unmatched. This CDR3 has 16 amino acids. The CDR3 DNA is TGTGCCAGCAGCTTAGATAGGACAGGGTTCCACAATGAGCAGTTCTTC. Its protein is CASSLDRTGFHNEQFF. Based on the CDR3 plus reference TRBV7-9 and TRBJ2-1, the full variable domain is DTGVSQNPRHKITKRGQNVTFRCDPISEHNRLYWYRQTLGQGPEFLTYFQNEAQLEKSRLLSDRFSAERPKGSFSTLEIQRTEQGDSAMYLCASSLDRTGFHNEQFFGPGTRLTVL.

The chain employs TRBV7-2 and TRBJ1-4, with 7 bases identical to TRBD1. V trimming: 1 base; J trimming: 7 bases; junction bases outside the gene matches: 3. This CDR3 is 14 amino acids long. CDR1 is SGHTA, CDR2 FQGNSA, per germline. CDR3 residues: CASSLETGSEKLFF. The CDR3 bases are TGTGCCAGCAGCTTAGAGACAGGGAGTGAAAAACTGTTTTTT.

The rearrangement uses TRBV7-2 and TRBJ2-4; 8 bases are a match to TRBD1. The V segment lost 5 bases and the J segment 0 bases; nucleotides outside the gene matches: 6. Germline V CDR1 and CDR2: SGHTA, FQGNSA. There are 16 residues in the CDR3. The CDR3 loop reads CASSRQQGVAKNIQYF. Written as DNA, the CDR3 is TGTGCCAGCAGCAGACAACAGGGGGTAGCCAAAAACATTCAGTACTTC.

This rearrangement joins TRBV19 to TRBJ2-1, with 12 bases identical to TRBD2. The CDR3 extends over 16 amino acids. The germline V gene has CDR1 LNHDA and CDR2 SQIVND (reference sequence). Unmatched junction bases numbered 12, after V lost 5 bases and J lost 10 bases. DNA for the CDR3: TGTGCCAGTAGTTTCCCGACTAGCGGGGGCTCGTGGGAGCAGTTCTTC. It yields the protein CASSFPTSGGSWEQFF.

Only a few counts were recorded for this clone. V and J are TRBV7-2 and TRBJ1-1, with D perhaps matching TRBD1 (6 bases). Germline lookup yields CDR1 SGHTA and CDR2 FQGNSA. The CDR3 spans 14 residues. The V gene lost 3 bases and the J gene lost 5 bases, with 13 bases spanning the gap. The CDR3 loop is CASSFHRVGTEAFF. CDR3 bases: TGTGCCAGCAGCTTTCACAGGGTTGGGACTGAAGCTTTCTTT.

The rearrangement links TRBV4-3 to TRBJ1-4; no clear D. V lost 0 bases, J lost 0 bases, and 8 bases lay in between. CDR1 and CDR2 from the germline V gene are LGHNA and YSLEER. The CDR3 totals 16 residues. The DNA of the CDR3 is TGCGCCAGCAGCCAAGAATGGCTCACAACTAATGAAAAACTGTTTTTT. This gives the protein CASSQEWLTTNEKLFF.

This CDR3 is CASSEAAKNEQFF. CDR3 DNA sequence: TGTGCCAGCAGTGAAGCCGCGAAAAATGAGCAGTTCTTC. The rearrangement links TRBV6-1 to TRBJ2-1; D unclear. Germline values: CDR1 MNHNS, CDR2 SASEGT. The V end was cut by 0 bases, the J end by 7 bases, with 7 bases between. CDR3 length equals 13 residues.

This chain uses TRBV7-2 with TRBJ2-1; the D gene is possibly TRBD2 (5 bases). The V gene lost 2 bases and the J gene lost 9 bases, with 17 bases spanning the gap. Germline assignment: CDR1 SGHTA and CDR2 FQGNSA. The CDR3 length is 15 residues. CDR3 sequence (DNA): TGTGCCAGCAGCTTAAAGCTAGCAGATGGGCTTGAGCAGTTCTTC. Encoded protein: CASSLKLADGLEQFF.

V usage is TRBV28 and J usage is TRBJ1-5; possible D gene TRBD1, 5 bases. The CDR3 consists of 14 residues. Germline CDR1 and CDR2: MDHEN and SYDVKM. V shed 7 bases and J shed 6 bases, with 16 bases lying between them. The CDR3 DNA reads TGTGCCAGCAATAGGGGAGGGGAAGGTCAGCCCCAGCATTTT. Protein product: CASNRGGEGQPQHF.

This chain uses TRBV18 with TRBJ1-5; no reliable D call. Trimming removed 3 bases from V and 3 bases from J, with 6 bases in between. The CDR3 sequence is 13 residues long. Germline assignment: CDR1 KGHSH and CDR2 LQKENI. The CDR3 DNA reads as TGTGCCAGCTCACCTTCAGACAATCAGCCCCAGCATTTT. It yields the protein CASSPSDNQPQHF.

The rearrangement links TRBV19 to TRBJ2-1; 9 bases match TRBD1. The V segment lost 3 bases and the J segment 8 bases; nucleotides outside the gene matches: 5. This CDR3 spans 14 amino acids. Per the germline V gene, CDR1 is LNHDA and CDR2 is SQIVND (reference sequence). The DNA of the CDR3 is TGTGCCAGTAGTATTCGGGACAGGGTCGATGAGCAGTTCTTC. Translation gives CASSIRDRVDEQFF.

V is TRBV28 and J is TRBJ1-6; D uncertain. The V and J ends lost 9 bases and 6 bases respectively, with 12 bases between them. CDR3 length: 13 residues. Germline loops: CDR1 MDHEN, CDR2 SYDVKM. The DNA for the CDR3 is TGTGCCAGTTCGGGTGTCGCTAATTCACCCCTCCACTTT. It is translated as CASSGVANSPLHF.